These 18 T cell receptor beta chains share one sample of origin, sequenced in a study of cytomegalovirus exposure and HLA in healthy donors. Vbeta (60) and Jbeta (13) primers were used in the PCR. Sequencing was performed with immunoSEQ multiplex PCR; in TCRdb, only in-frame clones are kept and a portion is missing. The sample shows about 200,000 clones, over 60% of them seen only once. Source material: PBMCs. Receptors originate from a man between 18 and 35 years old in good health and CMV-seronegative.

The chain combines TRBV9 with TRBJ2-3, with a possible D match to TRBD1 (6 bases). The CDR3 spans 16 residues. Per the germline V gene, CDR1 is SGDLS and CDR2 is YYNGEE. V lost 3 bases and J 2 bases, leaving 16 bases between the germline ends. In nucleotides, the CDR3 is TGTGCCAGCAGCGCGAGAGGGGGTACTGACACAGATACGCAGTATTTT. Protein sequence: CASSARGGTDTDTQYF.

This chain uses TRBV5-5 with TRBJ1-1; D is possibly TRBD1 (6 bases). The length of the CDR3 is 14 residues. Germline assignment: CDR1 SGHKS and CDR2 YYEKEE (reference sequence). Trimming removed 4 bases from V and 2 bases from J, with 12 bases in between. The CDR3 protein is CASSPQGLNTEAFF. CDR3 DNA: TGTGCCAGCAGCCCCCAGGGGCTTAACACTGAAGCTTTCTTT.

The V and J genes are TRBV13 and TRBJ2-6; D is perhaps TRBD2 (7 bases). The V and J ends lost 0 bases and 3 bases respectively, with 12 bases between them. This CDR3 spans 17 amino acids. Germline assignment: CDR1 PRHDT and CDR2 FYEKMQ (reference sequence). CDR3 sequence: CASSLGRGEGGANVLTF. As DNA, the CDR3 is TGTGCCAGCAGCTTAGGTAGGGGGGAGGGTGGGGCCAACGTCCTGACTTTC.

The chain carries TRBV16 and TRBJ1-2; TRBD1 matches at 10 bases. The CDR3 sequence is 16 residues long. The junction had 4 bases not matched to a gene; V was cut back by 3 bases and J by 0 bases. Per the germline V gene, CDR1 is KGHSY and CDR2 is FQNENV. CDR3: CASSQGQGKANYGYTF. The CDR3 bases are TGTGCCAGCAGCCAGGGACAGGGGAAAGCTAACTATGGCTACACCTTC.

This clone was counted once. This rearrangement joins TRBV7-6 to TRBJ2-5; maybe TRBD1 (6 bases). The CDR3 spans 14 residues. Germline V lookup: CDR1 SGHVS, CDR2 FNYEAQ. V was clipped by 1 base and J by 1 base, with 7 bases between them. DNA of the CDR3: TGTGCCAGCAGCTTAGTGGGGGCCCAAGAGACCCAGTACTTC. This gives the protein CASSLVGAQETQYF. Filled out from reference TRBV7-6 and TRBJ2-5, the complete variable domain reads GAGVSQSPRYKVTKRGQDVALRCDPISGHVSLYWYRQALGQGPEFLTYFNYEAQQDKSGLPNDRFSAERPEGSISTLTIQRTEQRDSAMYRCASSLVGAQETQYFGPGTRLLVL.

The sample holds one count of this clone. The rearrangement uses TRBV7-2 and TRBJ2-1, with TRBD1 matching over 8 bases. Losses at the gene ends were 5 bases for V and 4 bases for J; bases not matched to a gene: 7. The CDR3 sequence is 15 residues long. From germline, CDR1 is SGHTA and CDR2 FQGNSA. The CDR3 sequence: CASSPDRAVYNEQFF. The CDR3 nucleotides read TGTGCCAGCAGCCCGGACAGGGCGGTGTACAATGAGCAGTTCTTC.

The V and J genes are TRBV28 and TRBJ2-7; the match to TRBD1 covers 12 bases. V shed 6 bases and J 5 bases; nucleotides not matched to a gene: 8. CDR3 length: 15 amino acids. Germline values: CDR1 MDHEN, CDR2 SYDVKM. The CDR3, as DNA: TGTGCCAGCAGCCCCGGGGACAGGGGGCACCACGAGCAGTACTTC. This encodes CASSPGDRGHHEQYF.

The chain employs TRBV4-2 and TRBJ2-1; 7 nucleotides line up with TRBD2. V dropped 3 bases and J dropped 0; count of bases not matched to a gene: 11. The CDR3 extends over 18 amino acids. The V gene's germline CDR1 is LGHNA and CDR2 YNFKEQ. The CDR3: CASSQLILAVSSYNEQFF. In DNA, the CDR3 is TGTGCCAGCAGCCAGCTTATTCTAGCGGTTAGCTCCTACAATGAGCAGTTCTTC.

This sequence joins TRBV4-3 and TRBJ2-3, with TRBD2 matching over 14 bases. Germline V lookup: CDR1 LGHNA, CDR2 YSLEER. CDR3 size: 20 residues. After removal of 0 bases from V and 3 bases from J, the junction contained 11 bases not matched to a gene. CDR3 bases: TGCGCCAGCAGCCAAGATGAGACTAGCGGGGGGGCTGTGGGGACAGATACGCAGTATTTT. Residues: CASSQDETSGGAVGTDTQYF.

This clone was seen once. The V gene is TRBV5-1, the J gene TRBJ2-5; 7 bases align to TRBD1. The J call is in doubt because the DNA end fits TRBJ2-7 better. Germline V lookup: CDR1 SGHRS, CDR2 YFSETQ. CDR3 length: 14 amino acids. CDR3 nucleotide sequence: TGCGCCAGCAGCTTCCTTGACAGGGCCAACGAGCAGTACTTC. Translating gives CASSFLDRANEQYF.

The CDR3 DNA follows: TGCGCCAGCAGCTTGGTAGGGGGCCCGAACACCGGGGAGCTGTTTTTT. Translating gives CASSLVGGPNTGELFF. This sequence joins TRBV5-1 and TRBJ2-2; 7 bases match TRBD1. The CDR3 sequence is 16 residues long. Germline V CDR1 and CDR2: SGHRS, YFSETQ. V trimming: 0 bases; J trimming: 0 bases; junction bases outside the gene matches: 2.

The sample holds a few counts of this clone. This chain connects TRBV6-5 to TRBJ1-4; the match to TRBD1 covers 8 bases. This CDR3 has 16 residues. V lost 4 bases, J lost 7 bases, and 11 bases stayed unmatched. Germline values: CDR1 MNHEY, CDR2 SVGAGI. CDR3 nucleotides: TGTGCCAGCAGTTCCGGACAGGGAGGGTTTCGTGAAAAACTGTTTTTT. Translating it yields CASSSGQGGFREKLFF.

The chain is built from TRBV19 and TRBJ2-7; D uncertain. Between the trimmed V and J ends, which lost 5 bases and 0 bases, there was a span of 8 bases. The CDR3 is made up of 13 amino acids. Germline CDR1 LNHDA, CDR2 SQIVND (reference sequence). The DNA of the CDR3 is TGTGCCAGTAGTCCGATCAGCTCCTACGAGCAGTACTTC. Translating it yields CASSPISSYEQYF.

The rearrangement joins TRBV6-5 to TRBJ2-5, with D unclear. The CDR3 consists of 15 residues. The germline V gene has CDR1 MNHEY and CDR2 SVGAGI. V lost 1 base to trimming and J lost 2 bases, with 11 bases between them. CDR3 in amino acids: CASSYLAVTQETQYF. Here the CDR3 DNA reads TGTGCCAGCAGTTACTTGGCAGTTACACAAGAGACCCAGTACTTC.

J is TRBJ2-5 and V is TRBV5-5; TRBD1 agrees at 9 bases. CDR1 and CDR2 from the germline V gene are SGHKS and YYEKEE (reference sequence). This CDR3 is 18 amino acids long. The V and J ends lost 0 bases and 7 bases, in that order; junction bases with no gene match: 16. The CDR3 spells CASSLVWRDRVREGTQYF. The DNA for the CDR3 is TGTGCCAGCAGCTTGGTTTGGCGGGACAGGGTGAGAGAGGGGACCCAGTACTTC.

The DNA for the CDR3 is TGTGCCAGCAGTTTACAGGGTGGGGACACTGAAGCTTTCTTT. Amino acid sequence: CASSLQGGDTEAFF. The V gene is TRBV6-6, the J gene TRBJ1-1; weak D call: TRBD1 (6 bases). V lost 4 bases and J 3 bases, leaving 12 bases between the germline ends. CDR1 is MNHNY and CDR2 is SVGAGI in the germline V gene (reference sequence). CDR3 length: 14 residues.

This chain links TRBV19 with TRBJ2-3; 12 bases fit TRBD2. The germline V gene has CDR1 LNHDA and CDR2 SQIVND (reference sequence). With 4 bases clipped from V and 10 bases from J, the junction kept 9 bases outside the gene matches. CDR3 length: 15 residues. CDR3 loop: CASSRLAGDQRAQYF. CDR3 DNA sequence: TGTGCCAGTAGTAGACTAGCGGGGGACCAGAGAGCGCAGTATTTT.

This chain links TRBV7-2 with TRBJ1-1; TRBD1 matches at 7 bases. The germline V gene has CDR1 SGHTA and CDR2 FQGNSA. CDR3 length: 16 residues. Germline trimming cut 8 bases from V and 0 bases from J; bases unmatched to any gene: 12. The CDR3: CASRLISGGMNTEAFF. DNA of the CDR3: TGTGCCAGCCGATTAATTTCAGGGGGAATGAACACTGAAGCTTTCTTT.